This TCR beta chain was sequenced for a study of blood T cells in healthy people across ages. Overall study findings and caveats: Measured against age, TCR beta diversity per million T cells decreased in a roughly linear manner.

Concerning this clonotype: Its antigen remains unidentified.

The second PCR ran about 6 to 12 cycles with a sample-barcoded 5' primer and J-beta primers. Each cDNA molecule was tagged by a template-switch adaptor that had 12 random nucleotides. Per sample, CDR3-containing paired-end reads numbered at least 2.5 million. MiXCR, run by TCRdb on the 5' RACE reads, gives a single entry per CDR3 protein. The data show around 1.5 million distinct CDR3 sequences, almost 60% seen once. V lost 2 bases to trimming and J lost 8 bases; unmatched junction nucleotides: 9. The CDR3 has 17 amino acids. Researchers collected roughly 9.8 milliliters of peripheral blood from every single donor.

The sequence derives from a man aged 18 to 30 in good health. The chain uses TRBV12-3 or TRBV12-4 and TRBJ2-1; 13 nucleotides line up with TRBD2. Sequences were obtained from blood. In nucleotides, the CDR3 is TGTGCCAGCAGTTTAAGGGCCACTAGCGGGAGGGAGGATGAGCAGTTCTTC. As protein: CASSLRATSGREDEQFF.